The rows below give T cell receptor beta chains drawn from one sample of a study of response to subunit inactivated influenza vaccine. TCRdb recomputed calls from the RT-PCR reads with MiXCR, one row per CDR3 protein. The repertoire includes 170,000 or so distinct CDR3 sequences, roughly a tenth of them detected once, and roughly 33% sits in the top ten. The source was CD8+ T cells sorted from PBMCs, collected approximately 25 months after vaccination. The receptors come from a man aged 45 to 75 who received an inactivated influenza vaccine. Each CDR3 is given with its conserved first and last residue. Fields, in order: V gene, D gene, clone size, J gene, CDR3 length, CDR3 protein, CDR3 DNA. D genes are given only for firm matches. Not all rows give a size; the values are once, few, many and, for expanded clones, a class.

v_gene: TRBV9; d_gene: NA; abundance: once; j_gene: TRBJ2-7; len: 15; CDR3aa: CASSAGDLLNYEQYF; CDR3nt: TGTGCCAGCAGCGCAGGGGACCTTTTAAACTACGAGCAGTACTTC
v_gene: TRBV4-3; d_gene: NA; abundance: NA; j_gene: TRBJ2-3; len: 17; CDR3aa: CASSQEFFGGGRDTQYF; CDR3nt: TGCGCCAGCAGCCAAGAGTTCTTCGGCGGGGGCAGGGATACGCAGTATTTT
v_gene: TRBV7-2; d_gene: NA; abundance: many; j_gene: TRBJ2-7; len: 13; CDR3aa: CASSRREDYEQYF; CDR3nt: TGTGCCAGCAGCCGTCGGGAAGACTACGAGCAGTACTTC
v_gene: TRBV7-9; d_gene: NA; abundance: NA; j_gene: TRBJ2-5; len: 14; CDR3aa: CATQKTGFRETQYF; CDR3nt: TGTGCCACCCAAAAAACAGGGTTCCGAGAGACCCAGTACTTC
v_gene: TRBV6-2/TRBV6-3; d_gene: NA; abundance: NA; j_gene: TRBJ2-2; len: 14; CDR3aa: CASTTGTDTGELFF; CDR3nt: TGTGCCAGCACTACCGGAACGGACACCGGGGAGCTGTTTTTT
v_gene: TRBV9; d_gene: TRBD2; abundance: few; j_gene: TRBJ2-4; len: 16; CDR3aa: CASSPLAGGPQNIQYF; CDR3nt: TGTGCCAGCAGCCCCTTAGCGGGAGGGCCTCAAAACATTCAGTACTTC
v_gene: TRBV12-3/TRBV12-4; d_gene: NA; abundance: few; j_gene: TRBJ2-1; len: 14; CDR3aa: CASSLGTIYNEQFF; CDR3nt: TGTGCCAGCAGTTTAGGGACAATCTACAATGAGCAGTTCTTC
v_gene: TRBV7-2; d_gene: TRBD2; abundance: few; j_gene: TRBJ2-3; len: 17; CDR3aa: CASSPRPLAGGPDTQYF; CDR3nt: TGTGCCAGCAGCCCGCGACCACTAGCGGGGGGGCCAGATACGCAGTATTTT
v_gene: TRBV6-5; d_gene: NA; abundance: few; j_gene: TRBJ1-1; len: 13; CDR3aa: CASSYSTTERAFF; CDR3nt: TGTGCCAGCAGTTACTCTACCACAGAAAGAGCTTTCTTT
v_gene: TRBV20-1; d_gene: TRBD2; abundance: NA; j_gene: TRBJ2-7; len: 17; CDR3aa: CSARDRLAGDPSYEQYF; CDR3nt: TGCAGTGCTAGAGATCGACTAGCGGGGGACCCCTCATACGAGCAGTACTTC
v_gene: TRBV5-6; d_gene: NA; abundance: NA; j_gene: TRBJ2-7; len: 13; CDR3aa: CASSIRTTYEQYF; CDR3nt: TGTGCCAGCAGCATACGGACAACCTACGAGCAGTACTTC
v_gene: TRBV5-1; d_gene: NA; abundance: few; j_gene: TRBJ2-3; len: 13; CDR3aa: CASSDEDPDTQYF; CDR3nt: TGCGCCAGCAGCGACGAGGATCCAGATACGCAGTATTTT
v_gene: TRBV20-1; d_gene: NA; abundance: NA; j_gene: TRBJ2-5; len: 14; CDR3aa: CSAIVGMGQETQYF; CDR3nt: TGCAGTGCTATCGTAGGGATGGGACAAGAGACCCAGTACTTC
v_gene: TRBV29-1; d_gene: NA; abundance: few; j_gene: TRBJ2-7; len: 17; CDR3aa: CSVEYPGGTGAVGEQYF; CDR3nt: TGCAGCGTTGAATATCCAGGTGGGACGGGAGCCGTCGGGGAGCAGTACTTC
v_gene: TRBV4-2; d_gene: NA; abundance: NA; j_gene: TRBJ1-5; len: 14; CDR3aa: CASSQETGRQPQHF; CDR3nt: TGTGCCAGCAGCCAAGAAACAGGGAGGCAGCCCCAGCATTTT
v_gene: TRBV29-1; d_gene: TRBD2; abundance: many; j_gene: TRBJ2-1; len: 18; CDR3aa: CSVEGGTSGGPYYNEQFF; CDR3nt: TGCAGCGTTGAAGGGGGGACTAGCGGGGGGCCCTACTACAATGAGCAGTTCTTC
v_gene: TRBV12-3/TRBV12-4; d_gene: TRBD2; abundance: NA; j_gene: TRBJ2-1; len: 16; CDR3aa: CASSFRARGLAGEQFF; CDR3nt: TGTGCCAGCAGTTTCCGGGCGCGGGGACTAGCGGGGGAGCAGTTCTTC
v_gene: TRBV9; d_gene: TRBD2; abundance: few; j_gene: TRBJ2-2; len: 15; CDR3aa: CASSVGSGGTGELFF; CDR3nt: TGTGCCAGCAGCGTAGGGTCCGGGGGGACCGGGGAGCTGTTTTTT
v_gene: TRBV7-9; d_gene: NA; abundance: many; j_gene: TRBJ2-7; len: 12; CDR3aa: CASSTTVYEQYF; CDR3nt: TGTGCCAGCAGCACGACAGTCTACGAGCAGTACTTC
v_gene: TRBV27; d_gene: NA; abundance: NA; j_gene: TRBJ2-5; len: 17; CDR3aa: CASSLWSGIGGQETQYF; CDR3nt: TGTGCCAGCAGTTTATGGTCTGGCATCGGGGGCCAAGAGACCCAGTACTTC
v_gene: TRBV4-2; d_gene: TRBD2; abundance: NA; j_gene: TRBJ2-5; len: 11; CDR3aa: CASSQGGDKNF; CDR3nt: TGTGCCAGCAGCCAGGGGGGGGATAAGAACTTC